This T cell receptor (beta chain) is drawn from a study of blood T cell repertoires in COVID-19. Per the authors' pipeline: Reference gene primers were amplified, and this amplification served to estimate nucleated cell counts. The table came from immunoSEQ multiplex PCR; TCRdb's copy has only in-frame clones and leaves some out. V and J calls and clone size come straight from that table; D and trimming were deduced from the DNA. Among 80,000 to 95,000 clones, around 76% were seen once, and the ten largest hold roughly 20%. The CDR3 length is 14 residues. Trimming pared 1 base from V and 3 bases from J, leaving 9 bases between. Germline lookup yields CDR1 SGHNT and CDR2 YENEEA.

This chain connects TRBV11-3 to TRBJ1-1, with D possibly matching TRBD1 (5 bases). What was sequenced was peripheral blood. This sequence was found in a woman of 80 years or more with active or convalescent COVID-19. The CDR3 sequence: CASSLGGEDTEAFF. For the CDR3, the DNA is TGTGCCAGCAGCTTAGGGGGGGAGGACACTGAAGCTTTCTTT.